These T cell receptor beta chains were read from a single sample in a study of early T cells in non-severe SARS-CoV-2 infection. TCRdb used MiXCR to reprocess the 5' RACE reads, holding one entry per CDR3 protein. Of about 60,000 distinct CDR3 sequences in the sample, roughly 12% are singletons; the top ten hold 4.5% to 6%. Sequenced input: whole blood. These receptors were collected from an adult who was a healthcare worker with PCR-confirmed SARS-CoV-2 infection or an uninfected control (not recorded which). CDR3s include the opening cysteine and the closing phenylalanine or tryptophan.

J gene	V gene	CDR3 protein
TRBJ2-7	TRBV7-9	CASSFSTLTYEQYF
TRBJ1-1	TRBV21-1	CASSPPDRVGDTEAFF
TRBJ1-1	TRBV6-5	CASKLDRQTEAFF
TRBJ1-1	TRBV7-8	CASSQQSNTEAFF
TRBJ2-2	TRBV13	CASTGTGKFTGELFF
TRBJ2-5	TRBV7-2	CASRRDRGQETQYF
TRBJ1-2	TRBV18	CASSPSEGGYTF
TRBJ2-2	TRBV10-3	CAVEPGQGTGELFF
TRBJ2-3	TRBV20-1	CGASSTGRADTQYF
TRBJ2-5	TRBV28	CASSPTQRTGAETQYF
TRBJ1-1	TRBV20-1	CSARVFQQNTEAFF
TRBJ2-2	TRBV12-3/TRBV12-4	CASSLGLATNTGELFF
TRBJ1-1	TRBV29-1	CSVRTGSGNTEAFF
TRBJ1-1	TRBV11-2	CASSLMIGGGRTEAFF
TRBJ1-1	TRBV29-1	CSVRQGSAEAFF
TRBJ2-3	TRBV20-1	CSVRTVSTDTQYF
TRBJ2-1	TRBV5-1	CASSLDPYWEQFF
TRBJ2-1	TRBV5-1	CASSLNSGGPYNEQFF
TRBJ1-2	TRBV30	CAWSVRGGRSYGYTF
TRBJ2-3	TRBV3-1	CASSRTSGGTDTQYF
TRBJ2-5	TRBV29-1	CSVEPRPETQYF
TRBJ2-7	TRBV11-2	CASSPRGRIADEQYF
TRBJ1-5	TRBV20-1	CSVKQGSGNQPQHF
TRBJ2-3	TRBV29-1	CSVETVSTDTQYF
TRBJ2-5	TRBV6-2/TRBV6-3	CASSTDQETQYF
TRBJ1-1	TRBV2	CASSVQGARNTEAFF
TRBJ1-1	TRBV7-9	CASSLGYRDEAFF
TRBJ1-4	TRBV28	CASSREGSEKLFF
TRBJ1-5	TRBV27	CASSRTGGGNQPQHF
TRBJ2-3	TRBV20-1	CSAPQTSGSSTDTQYF
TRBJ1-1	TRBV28	CASRSPGGWYTEAFF
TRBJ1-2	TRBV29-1	CSVEGGYGYTF
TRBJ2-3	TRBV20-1	CSASNLAETRTDTQYF
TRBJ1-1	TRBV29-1	CSASFVEGAYEAFF
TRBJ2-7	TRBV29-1	CSGGLAGGREQYF
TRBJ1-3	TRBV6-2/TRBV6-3	CASKDSSGNTIYF
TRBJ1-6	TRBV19	CASTSRGLSSPLHF
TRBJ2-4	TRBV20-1	CSARLTLAKNIQYF
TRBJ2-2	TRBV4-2	CASSQDRDITGELFF
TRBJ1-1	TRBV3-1	CASSPQADRLNTEAFF
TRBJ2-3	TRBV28	CASSSHSTDTQYF
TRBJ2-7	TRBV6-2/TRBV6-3	CASSYRDREYF
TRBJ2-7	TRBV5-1	CASSPDSSYEQYF
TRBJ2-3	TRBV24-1	CATSDAGTSVRTDTQYF
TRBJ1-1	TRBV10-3	CAISDSAGGHEAFF
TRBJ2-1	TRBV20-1	CSARGGDEQFF
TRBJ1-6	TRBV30	CAWSRERKNSPLHF
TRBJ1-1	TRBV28	CASSLGINGNAFF
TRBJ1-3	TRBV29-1	CSANSGNTIYF
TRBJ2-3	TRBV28	CASSLTGPQYF
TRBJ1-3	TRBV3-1	CASSQQGNTGNTIYF
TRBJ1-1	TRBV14	CASSQELGGFNTEAFF
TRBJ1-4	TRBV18	CASSFAGTGDEKLFF
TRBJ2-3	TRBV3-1	CASGVLGDTQYF
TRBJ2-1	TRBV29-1	CSAGGQGAWNEQFF
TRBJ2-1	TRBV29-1	CSVRILAGVDNEQFF